These T cell receptor beta chains were read from a single sample in a study of blood T cell repertoires in COVID-19. Measured with immunoSEQ multiplex PCR; TCRdb has only the in-frame clones, and not every one. This sample has hundreds of thousands of clones, with more than 70% found just once. The specimen was peripheral blood. The receptors shown here come from a woman between 65 and 79 years old with COVID-19, enrolled during active disease. Each CDR3 is given with its conserved first and last residue. A D gene is named only where the DNA matches it firmly. Clone size is given for some rows only: seen once, a few or many times, or a class if the clone is expanded.

>TRBJ2-1|.|TRBV28|.
TGTGCCAGCACCGGACAGATCTACAATGAGCAGTTCTTC
CASTGQIYNEQFF
>TRBJ1-2|once|TRBV5-1|TRBD1
TGCGCCAGCAGCTCCGGGACAGGGATAGGCTATGGCTACACCTTC
CASSSGTGIGYGYTF
>TRBJ1-1|.|TRBV13|TRBD1
TGTGCCAGCAGCTCGGGACAGGGCGGAAACACTGAAGCTTTCTTT
CASSSGQGGNTEAFF
>TRBJ1-2|.|TRBV10-3|TRBD1
TGTGCCATCAGTGAGTCGACTCAGGGGGGCGCAACTGGCTACACCTTC
CAISESTQGGATGYTF
>TRBJ1-5|.|TRBV12-3/TRBV12-4|.
TGTGCCAGCAGGAGGGGAGGACAGCCCCAGCATTTT
CASRRGGQPQHF
>TRBJ1-1|.|TRBV9|.
TGTGCCAGCAGCGGGGGGACATCCGGCGCTTTCTTT
CASSGGTSGAFF
>TRBJ1-1|.|TRBV6-5|TRBD1
TGTGCCAGCAGTTACGGAGGGACAGCTGAAGCTTTCTTT
CASSYGGTAEAFF
>TRBJ2-2|.|TRBV18|TRBD2
TGTGCCAGCTCACCACCGCAGGGGCTAGCGGGGGGAACCGGGGAGCTGTTTTTT
CASSPPQGLAGGTGELFF
>TRBJ1-2|.|TRBV14|.
TGTGCCAGCAGCCCCGGGATCTCCTATGGCTACACCTTC
CASSPGISYGYTF
>TRBJ1-5|.|TRBV24-1|.
TGTGCCACCAGTGATTTGGGGGGGAATCAGCCCCAGCATTTT
CATSDLGGNQPQHF